A single sample is the source of the 11 T cell receptor beta chains below, sequenced in a study of blood T cell repertoires in COVID-19. The method was immunoSEQ multiplex PCR; TCRdb's version includes in-frame clones alone and lacks a portion of them. The repertoire has about 480,000 clones, around nine tenths of them found once; the top ten carry 7.5% to 9.5%. Source material: peripheral blood. The receptors derive from a woman between 50 and 59 years old with COVID-19, enrolled during active disease.

The V and J genes are TRBV6-5 and TRBJ1-2; D not certain. Germline loops: CDR1 MNHEY, CDR2 SVGAGI. The CDR3 sequence is 14 residues long. With 0 bases removed from V and 7 bases from J, the gap between germline ends came to 12 bases. The CDR3 loop is CASSYSSRNSGYTF. The CDR3 DNA sequence: TGTGCCAGCAGTTACTCGTCGAGAAACAGTGGCTACACCTTC.

This clone was counted once. The gene calls are TRBV19 and TRBJ1-1; 10 positions match TRBD1. Per germline, CDR1 LNHDA and CDR2 SQIVND (reference sequence). V was pared by 4 bases and J by 3 bases, with 5 bases of the junction left unmatched. The CDR3 is made up of 15 amino acids. The CDR3 region is CASSTRQGADTEAFF. The CDR3 nucleotides read TGTGCCAGTAGTACCCGACAGGGGGCGGACACTGAAGCTTTCTTT.

The CDR3 reads CASSSPGDPLSEFF. The CDR3, as DNA: TGTGCCAGCAGTTCCCCAGGGGACCCCTTATCGGAGTTCTTC. V and J are TRBV27 and TRBJ2-1; tentatively, D is TRBD1 (6 bases). Germline V lookup: CDR1 MNHEY, CDR2 SMNVEV (reference sequence). The CDR3 sequence is 14 residues long. Trimming stripped 4 bases from V and 14 bases from J, with 21 bases between.

V gene TRBV3-1 (or the pseudogene TRBV3-2) combines with J gene TRBJ1-2; the D gene is possibly TRBD1 (5 bases). V shed 1 base and J shed 8 bases, with 17 bases lying between them. This CDR3 spans 15 amino acids. CDR1 is LGHDT, CDR2 YNNKEL, per germline (reference sequence). CDR3: CASSQGVGRGIGYTF. The CDR3 DNA reads TGTGCCAGCAGCCAAGGCGTTGGGAGGGGAATAGGCTACACCTTC.

The rearrangement links TRBV6-5 to TRBJ2-3; TRBD1 matches 7 bases. Germline lookup yields CDR1 MNHEY and CDR2 SVGAGI. Trimming cost V 2 bases and J 6 bases; bases outside gene matches: 5. CDR3 length equals 14 residues. The CDR3: CASSYRQGMDTQYF. The CDR3 nucleotides read TGTGCCAGCAGTTACAGACAGGGTATGGATACGCAGTATTTT.

The V gene is TRBV4-1, the J gene TRBJ1-2; D uncertain. V lost 0 bases and J lost 8, with 19 bases in between. Germline CDR1 and CDR2: MGHRA and YSYEKL. The length of the CDR3 is 16 residues. CDR3 bases: TGCGCCAGCAGCCAAGATGGGAGGGCCCATCTCGAAGGCTACACCTTC. Its protein product is CASSQDGRAHLEGYTF.

The CDR3 here is CASSPSQGRYTEAFF. The CDR3 DNA reads as TGTGCCAGTAGCCCCAGCCAGGGGAGATACACTGAAGCTTTCTTT. The J gene is TRBJ1-1, the V gene TRBV19; tentative D call: TRBD1 (6 bases). Trimming removed 6 bases at V and 3 bases at J, with 17 bases between. Germline lookup yields CDR1 LNHDA and CDR2 SQIVND (reference sequence). This CDR3 has 15 amino acids.

The chain uses TRBV28 and TRBJ2-7, with TRBD1 matching 10 bases. With V trimmed by 4 bases and J by 3 bases, 18 bases remained unmatched. The germline CDR1 and CDR2 sequences are MDHEN and SYDVKM. The CDR3 sequence is 19 residues long. The CDR3: CASSSLPGQGPGGNYEQYF. The CDR3 DNA reads TGTGCCAGCAGTTCGTTGCCGGGACAGGGGCCCGGGGGTAACTACGAGCAGTACTTC.

The chain uses TRBV5-1 and TRBJ1-1; D remains ambiguous. The CDR3 has 13 residues. The V gene lost 0 bases and the J gene lost 8 bases, with 11 bases spanning the gap. The V gene's germline CDR1 is SGHRS and CDR2 YFSETQ. Written as DNA, the CDR3 is TGCGCCAGCAGCTTGGCTAGGCCGGAGGAAGCTTTCTTT. Amino acids: CASSLARPEEAFF.

Concerning this clone: The sample holds other DNA sequences that translate to the same CDR3. This rearrangement joins TRBV30 to TRBJ1-1; D not resolved. The CDR3 covers 11 residues. CDR1 is GTSNPN, CDR2 SVGIG, per germline (reference sequence). Trimming removed 0 bases from V and 8 bases from J, with 7 bases in between. CDR3 DNA sequence: TGTGCCTGGAGTGTACTATCCGAAGCTTTCTTT. Translated: CAWSVLSEAFF.

This chain joins TRBV14 and TRBJ1-1, with a tentative D call TRBD1 (6 bases). Germline V lookup: CDR1 SGHDN, CDR2 FVKESK. The CDR3 totals 15 residues. Trimming removed 4 bases at V and 5 bases at J, with 17 bases between. CDR3 loop: CASSPSSRGGTEAFF. CDR3 nucleotides: TGTGCCAGCAGCCCCTCATCAAGGGGGGGTACTGAAGCTTTCTTT.